The rows below give T cell receptor beta chains drawn from one sample of a study of blood T cell repertoires in COVID-19. Assay: immunoSEQ multiplex PCR; the TCRdb copy retains only in-frame clones and omits some. The table shows 63,000 or so clones, with 85% to 90% occurring only once. The specimen was peripheral blood. The receptors here all came from a human donor in a cohort sampled during active COVID-19. CDR3s include the opening cysteine and the closing phenylalanine or tryptophan. Each record gives: CDR3 DNA, CDR3 protein, V gene, clone size, D gene, J gene. D genes are given only for firm matches. Size tells how often a clone was seen (once, few, many) or the class of an expanded clone, and some rows leave it out.

TGTGCCAGCAGTTTAAGCTGGACAGGGGAGGGTGGCTACACCTTC | CASSLSWTGEGGYTF | TRBV27 | few | TRBD1 | TRBJ1-2
TGTGCCAGCAGTTTATTATACGAGCAGTACTTC | CASSLLYEQYF | TRBV28 | NA | NA | TRBJ2-7
TGTGCCAGCAGCTCCTTACAGGGGGCCAATCAGCCCCAGCATTTT | CASSSLQGANQPQHF | TRBV5-6 | NA | TRBD1 | TRBJ1-5
TGTGCCAGCAAGCCTGGCAATCAGCCCCAGCATTTT | CASKPGNQPQHF | TRBV6-5 | few | NA | TRBJ1-5
TGTGCCAGTAGATTTATGTCCGGCACTGAAGCTTTCTTT | CASRFMSGTEAFF | TRBV19 | NA | NA | TRBJ1-1
TGTGCCAGCAGCAAGGTGACAGGGGGTAGAGAGACCCAGTACTTC | CASSKVTGGRETQYF | TRBV5-4 | NA | TRBD1 | TRBJ2-5
TGCGCCAGCAGCCTTGGACAGGGTAGGGATACGCAGTATTTT | CASSLGQGRDTQYF | TRBV5-1 | NA | TRBD1 | TRBJ2-3
TGTGCCAGTAGGGGGACAGGGGCAATGAACACTGAAGCTTTCTTT | CASRGTGAMNTEAFF | TRBV19 | NA | TRBD1 | TRBJ1-1
TGTGCCAGCAGATGGGACACCAGTCCGGCTTCACCCCTCCACTTT | CASRWDTSPASPLHF | TRBV6-5 | NA | NA | TRBJ1-6
TGTGCCAGCAGCTTACAAACTAGCGGGGATACGCAGTATTTT | CASSLQTSGDTQYF | TRBV7-2 | few | TRBD2 | TRBJ2-3
TGTGCCAGCAGCTTAGGGCGGACAGTGAACACTGAAGCTTTCTTT | CASSLGRTVNTEAFF | TRBV7-2 | NA | NA | TRBJ1-1
TGTGCCAGTAGTCCTTTACTTAGCGGGAAACGAGGCACAGATACGCAGTATTTT | CASSPLLSGKRGTDTQYF | TRBV19 | NA | TRBD2 | TRBJ2-3
TGTGCCAGCAGTTTGGGGGGGGTGGGACAGCCCCAGCATTTT | CASSLGGVGQPQHF | TRBV28 | once | NA | TRBJ1-5
TGTGCCAGCAGCTTCTCAGGACAGGCCGTGGGCACAGATACGCAGTATTTT | CASSFSGQAVGTDTQYF | TRBV7-9 | NA | TRBD1 | TRBJ2-3
TGTGCCAGCAGTTATGGGACACCGAACACTGAAGCTTTCTTT | CASSYGTPNTEAFF | TRBV6-5 | NA | NA | TRBJ1-1
TGTGCCAGCAGGGGACTAGCGGGTGTTTCTGGGGAGCAGTACTTC | CASRGLAGVSGEQYF | TRBV27 | NA | TRBD2 | TRBJ2-7
TGTGCCAGTAGTACCCGAACAGGCGGCTACACCTTC | CASSTRTGGYTF | TRBV19 | NA | NA | TRBJ1-2
TGTGCCAGCAGGTCGCTAGCGGGAGGGGGGGAGACCCAGTACTTC | CASRSLAGGGETQYF | TRBV28 | NA | TRBD2 | TRBJ2-5
TGTGCCAGCAGCCAAGATGATATCTCGGGGAGCCCTGAAGCTTTCTTT | CASSQDDISGSPEAFF | TRBV3-1/TRBV3-2 | NA | NA | TRBJ1-1
TGCGCCAGCAGCGAGGGACTAGCGGCGTACAATGAGCAGTTCTTC | CASSEGLAAYNEQFF | TRBV5-1 | NA | TRBD2 | TRBJ2-1
TGCGCCAGCAGCTTGGGGGCTTCTGGGGCCAACGTCCTGACTTTC | CASSLGASGANVLTF | TRBV5-1 | NA | NA | TRBJ2-6
TGCAGTGCTAGTGAGGCTAGCACTTACTACGAGCAGTACTTC | CSASEASTYYEQYF | TRBV20-1 | NA | NA | TRBJ2-7
TGTGCCAGCAGCTTAGTAGGGCGACAGGACCAAGAGACCCAGTACTTC | CASSLVGRQDQETQYF | TRBV11-2 | NA | NA | TRBJ2-5
TGTGCCAGCAGGCCCCGTCTCGGGGGTCGGGAAAAACTGTTTTTT | CASRPRLGGREKLFF | TRBV27 | NA | NA | TRBJ1-4
TGTGCCAGCAGTTTCTGGGGACAGGGTAGTACAAAACTGTTTTTT | CASSFWGQGSTKLFF | TRBV27 | NA | TRBD1 | TRBJ1-4
TGTGCCAGCAGCCGGGGGACTAGCTACAATGAGCAGTTCTTC | CASSRGTSYNEQFF | TRBV5-4 | NA | TRBD2 | TRBJ2-1
TGTGCCAGCAGTGAAAACAGGGGGCCTGGCTACTATGGCTACACCTTC | CASSENRGPGYYGYTF | TRBV6-1 | NA | TRBD1 | TRBJ1-2
TGTGCCAGCAGCTTAGATCTAGCGGGGAACATTCAGTACTTC | CASSLDLAGNIQYF | TRBV11-2 | NA | TRBD2 | TRBJ2-4
TGTGCCAGCAGCTCCCAGGGTGGGGCAGGGGTATACAATGAGCAGTTCTTC | CASSSQGGAGVYNEQFF | TRBV11-3 | NA | NA | TRBJ2-1
TGTGCCAGCAGCCAAGATGGGGGGAGGGTTGGCACAGATACGCAGTATTTT | CASSQDGGRVGTDTQYF | TRBV3-1/TRBV3-2 | NA | TRBD2 | TRBJ2-3
TGTGCCAGCAGCTCCCCCCAAGCGGGAGGGGGGACCGGGGAGCTGTTTTTT | CASSSPQAGGGTGELFF | TRBV7-6 | NA | TRBD2 | TRBJ2-2
TGTGCCAGCAGCATGACAGGGGGTGAAGGCTACACCTTC | CASSMTGGEGYTF | TRBV5-6 | NA | TRBD1 | TRBJ1-2
TGCGCCAGCAGTCCTGACAGGGTAAAAGCCGGGGAGCTGTTTTTT | CASSPDRVKAGELFF | TRBV10-2 | NA | TRBD1 | TRBJ2-2
TGTGCCAGCAGTAAGACTAGCGGGCCTGCCGAGAGCGGGGAGCAGTTCTTC | CASSKTSGPAESGEQFF | TRBV6-7 | NA | TRBD2 | TRBJ2-1
TGTGCCAGCAGCCCCTCATACGGGGGGCTAGGGGGCTACACCTTC | CASSPSYGGLGGYTF | TRBV7-2 | NA | NA | TRBJ1-2
TGTGCCAGCAGCTTCACTAGCGGGAGAGCGACAGATACGCAGTATTTT | CASSFTSGRATDTQYF | TRBV11-3 | NA | TRBD2 | TRBJ2-3
TGTGCCATCAGGGGGACTAGTTTCCCTGATACGCAGTATTTT | CAIRGTSFPDTQYF | TRBV10-3 | NA | TRBD2 | TRBJ2-3
TGTGCCAGCAGCGCTCACGGGACTCTCTACACAGATACGCAGTATTTT | CASSAHGTLYTDTQYF | TRBV11-2 | once | NA | TRBJ2-3
TGTGCCAGCAGCGGCCGGGACAGGGTAACTGAAGCTTTCTTT | CASSGRDRVTEAFF | TRBV7-3 | once | TRBD1 | TRBJ1-1
TGTGCCAGCAGCCAAGATGGCAGAGAAGCTTTCTTT | CASSQDGREAFF | TRBV3-1/TRBV3-2 | once | NA | TRBJ1-1
TGCGCCAGCAGCTTGGAGACAGGGGGAGCGTTTAATGAAAAACTGTTTTTT | CASSLETGGAFNEKLFF | TRBV5-1 | NA | TRBD1 | TRBJ1-4
TGTGCCACGCTTCCCCACAGAGCCTCTGGGGCCAACGTCCTGACTTTC | CATLPHRASGANVLTF | TRBV19 | NA | NA | TRBJ2-6
TGTGCCATCAGGAGCCCGACTAGCGAAGGGGGCACAGATACGCAGTATTTT | CAIRSPTSEGGTDTQYF | TRBV10-3 | NA | TRBD2 | TRBJ2-3
TGTGCCAGCAGCCCTAGTACGAGCTCCTACGAGCAGTACTTC | CASSPSTSSYEQYF | TRBV7-6 | NA | NA | TRBJ2-7